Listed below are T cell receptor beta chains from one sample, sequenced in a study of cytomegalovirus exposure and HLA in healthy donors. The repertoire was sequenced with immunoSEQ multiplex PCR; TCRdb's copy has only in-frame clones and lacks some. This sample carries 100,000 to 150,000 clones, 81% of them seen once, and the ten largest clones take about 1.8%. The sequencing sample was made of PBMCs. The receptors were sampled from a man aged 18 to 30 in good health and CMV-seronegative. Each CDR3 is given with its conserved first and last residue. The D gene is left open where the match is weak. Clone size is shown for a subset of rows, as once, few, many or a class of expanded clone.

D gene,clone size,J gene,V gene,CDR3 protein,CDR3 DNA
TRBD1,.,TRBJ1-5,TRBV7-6,CASSPLRGRVNQPQHF,TGTGCCAGCAGCCCCCTAAGGGGGCGGGTCAATCAGCCCCAGCATTTT
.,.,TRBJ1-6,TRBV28,CATPCRGSPLHF,TGTGCCACCCCCTGTAGGGGTTCACCCCTCCACTTT
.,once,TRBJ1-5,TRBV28,CASSLGSTQHF,TGTGCCAGCAGCCTGGGGAGTACCCAGCATTTT
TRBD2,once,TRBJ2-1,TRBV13,CASSPRGGGASVNEQFF,TGTGCCAGCAGCCCACGGGGCGGGGGGGCCTCGGTGAATGAGCAGTTCTTC
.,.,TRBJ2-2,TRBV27,CASSLSFAGELFF,TGTGCCAGCAGTTTATCATTCGCCGGGGAGCTGTTTTTT
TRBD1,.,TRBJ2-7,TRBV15,CATSRAPGQEFNEQYF,TGTGCCACCAGCAGAGCCCCGGGACAGGAGTTCAACGAGCAGTACTTC
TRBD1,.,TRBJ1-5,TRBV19,CATRDSGDQPQHF,TGTGCCACCAGGGACAGTGGGGATCAGCCCCAGCATTTT
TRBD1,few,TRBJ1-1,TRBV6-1,CASRTGGTEAFF,TGTGCCAGCAGAACAGGGGGCACTGAAGCTTTCTTT
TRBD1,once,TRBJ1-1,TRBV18,CASSPLRTGTNTEAFF,TGTGCCAGCTCACCATTGCGGACAGGGACGAACACTGAAGCTTTCTTT
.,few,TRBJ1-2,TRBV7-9,CASGFVRSLGVGGYTF,TGTGCCAGCGGTTTCGTTAGGAGCTTAGGGGTTGGCGGCTACACCTTC
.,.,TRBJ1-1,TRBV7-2,CASSPTGGPTEAFF,TGTGCCAGCAGCCCTACGGGGGGCCCCACTGAAGCTTTCTTT
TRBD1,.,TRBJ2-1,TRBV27,CASSSPGTGDNEQFF,TGTGCCAGCAGTTCCCCAGGGACAGGGGACAATGAGCAGTTCTTC
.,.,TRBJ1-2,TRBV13,CASSLGRGNYGYTF,TGTGCCAGCAGCTTAGGCCGGGGGAACTATGGCTACACCTTC
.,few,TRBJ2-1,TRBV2,CASSERGSSYNEQFF,TGTGCCAGCAGTGAACGAGGGAGCTCCTACAATGAGCAGTTCTTC
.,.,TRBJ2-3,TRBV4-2,CASSQDLASGTDTQYF,TGTGCCAGCAGCCAAGATCTCGCTAGCGGCACAGATACGCAGTATTTT
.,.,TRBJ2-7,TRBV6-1,CATFWNLGRYEQYF,TGTGCCACCTTTTGGAATCTTGGGCGCTACGAGCAGTACTTC
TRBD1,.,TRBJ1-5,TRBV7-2,CASSFSTGGQPQHF,TGTGCCAGCAGCTTTTCGACAGGGGGACAGCCCCAGCATTTT
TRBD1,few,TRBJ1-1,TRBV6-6,CASSYRGQGNTEAFF,TGTGCCAGCAGTTACAGGGGACAGGGGAACACTGAAGCTTTCTTT
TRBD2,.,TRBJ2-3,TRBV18,CASSPTGLEPDTQYF,TGTGCCAGCTCACCGACGGGACTAGAACCAGATACGCAGTATTTT
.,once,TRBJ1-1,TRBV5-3,CARSLALLTTRYTEAFF,TGTGCCAGAAGCTTGGCCTTATTAACAACAAGATACACTGAAGCTTTCTTT
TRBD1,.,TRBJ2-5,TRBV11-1,CASSSGTGMTETQYF,TGTGCCAGCAGCTCCGGGACAGGGATGACGGAGACCCAGTACTTC
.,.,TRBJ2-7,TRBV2,CASSISGTPYEQYF,TGTGCCAGCTCTATATCCGGGACACCCTACGAGCAGTACTTC
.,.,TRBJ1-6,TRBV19,CASSIGSGLAGSPLHF,TGTGCCAGTAGTATAGGGAGCGGACTAGCGGGTTCACCCCTCCACTTT
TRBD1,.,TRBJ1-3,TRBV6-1,CASRRQGLGGSTIYF,TGTGCCAGCAGAAGACAGGGTTTGGGAGGTAGCACCATATATTTT
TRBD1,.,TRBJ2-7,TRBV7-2,CASSPGTGGDEQYF,TGTGCCAGCAGCCCCGGGACAGGGGGCGACGAGCAGTACTTC
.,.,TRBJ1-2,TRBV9,CASSVGTSERDYGYTF,TGTGCCAGCAGCGTAGGCACGAGCGAGAGAGACTATGGCTACACCTTC
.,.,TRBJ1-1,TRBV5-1,CASSPGTKTEAFF,TGCGCCAGCAGCCCTGGCACGAAAACTGAAGCTTTCTTT
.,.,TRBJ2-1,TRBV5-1,CASSWGTVEQFF,TGCGCCAGCAGCTGGGGCACGGTCGAGCAGTTCTTC
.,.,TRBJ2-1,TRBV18,CASSPKQGAVQFF,TGTGCCAGCTCACCGAAACAAGGGGCTGTACAGTTCTTC
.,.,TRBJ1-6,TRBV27,CASSFSSGIQGNSPLHF,TGTGCCAGCAGTTTCTCCTCGGGTATACAGGGAAATTCACCCCTCCACTTT
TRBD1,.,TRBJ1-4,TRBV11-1,CASRRDSANEKLFF,TGTGCCAGCCGCCGGGACAGTGCTAATGAAAAACTGTTTTTT
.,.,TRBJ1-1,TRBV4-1,CASSQGQMERAFF,TGCGCCAGCAGCCAAGGACAGATGGAGAGAGCTTTCTTT
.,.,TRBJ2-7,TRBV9,CASSESSGHADGQYF,TGTGCCAGCAGCGAGTCTTCAGGTCACGCTGACGGGCAGTACTTC
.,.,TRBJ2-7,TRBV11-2,CASSLGGISYEQYF,TGTGCCAGCAGCTTAGGAGGAATCTCCTACGAGCAGTACTTC
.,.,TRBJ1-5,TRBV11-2,CASSLTDNQPQHF,TGTGCCAGCAGCTTAACAGACAATCAGCCCCAGCATTTT
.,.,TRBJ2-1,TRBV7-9,CSSSRPLAEQFF,TGTTCCAGCAGCCGACCATTAGCCGAGCAGTTCTTC
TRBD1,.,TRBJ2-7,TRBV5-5,CASSFGTGGNEQYF,TGTGCCAGCAGCTTTGGGACAGGGGGGAACGAGCAGTACTTC
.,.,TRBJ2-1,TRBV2,CASRGAGLRNNEQFF,TGTGCCAGCAGGGGGGCCGGCTTAAGGAACAATGAGCAGTTCTTC
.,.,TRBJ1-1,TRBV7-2,CASSSKPTGRNTEAFF,TGTGCCAGCAGCTCTAAGCCAACAGGGAGGAACACTGAAGCTTTCTTT
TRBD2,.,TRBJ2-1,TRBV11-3,CASSLGLAADEQFF,TGTGCCAGCAGCTTGGGACTAGCGGCGGATGAGCAGTTCTTC
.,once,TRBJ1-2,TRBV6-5,CASSYSGGPYGYTF,TGTGCCAGCAGTTACTCGGGGGGACCCTATGGCTACACCTTC
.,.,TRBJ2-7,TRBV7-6,CASSLRRDSLAYEQYF,TGTGCCAGCAGCTTAAGGCGGGACAGTCTCGCCTACGAGCAGTACTTC
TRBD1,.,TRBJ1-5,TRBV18,CASSRQGSNQPQHF,TGTGCCAGCTCAAGACAGGGAAGCAATCAGCCCCAGCATTTT
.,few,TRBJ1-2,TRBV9,CASSVGVYGYTF,TGTGCCAGCAGCGTAGGAGTCTATGGCTACACCTTC
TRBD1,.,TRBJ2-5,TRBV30,CAWRRGGGKGLAETQYF,TGTGCCTGGAGAAGAGGGGGCGGCAAGGGATTGGCAGAGACCCAGTACTTC
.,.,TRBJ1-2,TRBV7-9,CASSRNRDSYGYTF,TGTGCCAGCAGCCGTAACCGGGATTCCTATGGCTACACCTTC
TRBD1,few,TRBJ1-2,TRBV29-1,CSTWTGEGYTF,TGCAGCACCTGGACAGGGGAGGGCTACACCTTC
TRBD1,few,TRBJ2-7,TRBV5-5,CASSRQGAYEQYF,TGTGCCAGCAGTCGACAGGGGGCCTACGAGCAGTACTTC
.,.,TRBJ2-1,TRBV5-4,CASSFWTVTNSWFF,TGTGCCAGCAGCTTTTGGACAGTCACAAACTCTTGGTTCTTC
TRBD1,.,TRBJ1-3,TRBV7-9,CASSLWGQGALSGNTIYF,TGTGCCAGCAGCCTCTGGGGACAGGGCGCTCTCTCTGGAAACACCATATATTTT
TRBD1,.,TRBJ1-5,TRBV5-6,CASSLYQGAGIGQPQHF,TGTGCCAGCAGCTTGTACCAGGGGGCGGGAATCGGTCAGCCCCAGCATTTT
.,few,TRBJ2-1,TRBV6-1,CASSRDFYNEQFF,TGTGCCAGCAGTAGGGACTTCTACAATGAGCAGTTCTTC
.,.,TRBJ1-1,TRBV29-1,CSVLHRNTEAFF,TGCAGCGTTCTTCACAGGAACACTGAAGCTTTCTTT
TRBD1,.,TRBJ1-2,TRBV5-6,CASSLADRDYGYTF,TGTGCCAGCAGCTTGGCGGACAGGGATTATGGCTACACCTTC